Listed below are T cell receptor beta chains from one sample, sequenced in a study of blood T cells in healthy people across ages. TCRdb reprocessed the 5' RACE reads via MiXCR and lists one record per CDR3 protein. The data contain 550,000 to 600,000 distinct CDR3 sequences, around 50% of them singletons. Sequencing was done on a sample of blood. The origin of the receptors is an older man in good health. CDR3s include the opening cysteine and the closing phenylalanine or tryptophan. A D gene is named only where the DNA matches it firmly. Clone size, where shown, is once, few, many, or a class for clones that have expanded.

>.|TRBJ1-5|.|TRBV5-1
CASSKTGSYDQPQHF
TGCGCCAGCAGCAAAACAGGGTCCTACGATCAGCCCCAGCATTTT
>.|TRBJ2-7|.|TRBV28
CASSLSGVRPEQYF
TGTGCCAGCAGTTTAAGTGGAGTTAGACCCGAGCAGTACTTC
>TRBD2|TRBJ2-3|.|TRBV20-1
CSAFSSTSVATDTQYF
TGCAGTGCTTTTTCCTCAACTAGCGTCGCCACAGATACGCAGTATTTT
>.|TRBJ2-1|few|TRBV10-3
CAISPGPHEQFF
TGTGCCATCAGCCCCGGCCCCCATGAGCAGTTCTTC
>TRBD2|TRBJ2-7|few|TRBV27
CASSLSGTSSYEQYF
TGTGCCAGCAGTCTATCCGGGACTAGCTCCTACGAGCAGTACTTC
>TRBD1|TRBJ1-5|.|TRBV15
CATSTGTGKARGNQPQHF
TGTGCCACCAGCACCGGGACAGGGAAGGCGCGGGGGAATCAGCCCCAGCATTTT
>TRBD2|TRBJ2-2|.|TRBV7-2
CAGSLHGGSNTGELFF
TGTGCCGGCAGCTTACACGGGGGGTCGAACACCGGGGAGCTGTTTTTT
>.|TRBJ2-4|.|TRBV20-1
CSARVPGTERNIQYF
TGCAGTGCTAGAGTCCCAGGGACTGAGCGGAACATTCAGTACTTC
>.|TRBJ1-6|.|TRBV29-1
CSAKAGDNSPLHF
TGCAGCGCCAAGGCAGGGGATAATTCACCCCTCCACTTT
>.|TRBJ1-5|few|TRBV12-3/TRBV12-4
CASSLGLGHFSNQPQHF
TGTGCCAGCAGTCTAGGGTTGGGGCATTTTAGCAATCAGCCCCAGCATTTT
>.|TRBJ1-2|many|TRBV9
CASSARLGHGYTF
TGTGCCAGCAGCGCCAGATTAGGTCATGGCTACACCTTC
>.|TRBJ2-7|once|TRBV20-1
CSARDPVLDTAYEQYF
TGCAGTGCTAGAGATCCAGTTCTAGACACAGCCTACGAGCAGTACTTC
>.|TRBJ2-7|many|TRBV6-5
CASSYGAGSYHEQYF
TGTGCCAGCAGTTACGGGGCAGGTTCATACCACGAGCAGTACTTC
>.|TRBJ2-3|.|TRBV28
CASSTISGVDTQYF
TGTGCCAGCAGTACCATTTCGGGGGTAGATACGCAGTATTTT
>.|TRBJ2-1|few|TRBV4-3
CASSQERLALEQFF
TGCGCCAGCAGCCAAGAGAGGCTAGCACTTGAGCAGTTCTTC
>TRBD1|TRBJ1-2|.|TRBV20-1
CSARVQGNYGYTF
TGCAGTGCTAGAGTACAGGGGAACTATGGCTACACCTTC
>.|TRBJ1-1|.|TRBV27
CASSEGGASTEAFF
TGTGCCAGCAGTGAGGGGGGCGCGAGTACTGAAGCTTTCTTT
>.|TRBJ1-2|.|TRBV4-1
CASSQDPLNYGYTF
TGCGCCAGCAGCCAAGATCCCCTCAACTATGGCTACACCTTC
>.|TRBJ2-5|.|TRBV7-9
CASTSTGLVYF
TGTGCCAGCACCTCAACAGGGTTGGTGTACTTC
>.|TRBJ2-5|many|TRBV6-2/TRBV6-3
CASSYQQTQYF
TGTGCCAGCAGTTACCAACAGACCCAGTACTTC
>.|TRBJ2-7|.|TRBV20-1
CSGGGFQAYEQYF
TGCAGTGGAGGGGGTTTCCAGGCCTACGAGCAGTACTTC
>.|TRBJ2-3|few|TRBV12-3/TRBV12-4
CASSLYRVTQYF
TGTGCCAGCAGTTTATACAGGGTGACGCAGTATTTT
>.|TRBJ2-1|few|TRBV9
CASTKVPDNEQFF
TGTGCCAGCACCAAAGTCCCCGACAATGAGCAGTTCTTC
>TRBD2|TRBJ2-7|.|TRBV20-1
CSAHPGAGREEQYF
TGCAGTGCTCACCCCGGCGCGGGGAGGGAAGAGCAGTACTTC
>.|TRBJ2-5|many|TRBV29-1
CSVDVQPGETQYF
TGCAGCGTTGATGTTCAACCTGGGGAGACCCAGTACTTC
>.|TRBJ1-1|.|TRBV2
CASSALGAQNTEAFF
TGTGCCAGCAGCGCGCTCGGGGCCCAGAACACGGAAGCTTTCTTT
>.|TRBJ2-5|.|TRBV20-1
CSATIPNRAETQYF
TGCAGTGCCACAATACCGAACAGGGCTGAGACCCAGTACTTC